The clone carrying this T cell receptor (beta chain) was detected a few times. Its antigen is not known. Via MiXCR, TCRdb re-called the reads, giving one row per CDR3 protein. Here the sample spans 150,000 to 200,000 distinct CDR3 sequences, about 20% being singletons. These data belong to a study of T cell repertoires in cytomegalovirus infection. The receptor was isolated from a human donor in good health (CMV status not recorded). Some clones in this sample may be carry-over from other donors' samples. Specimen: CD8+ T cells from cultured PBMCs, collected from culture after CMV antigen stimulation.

Written as DNA, the CDR3 is TGTGCCAGCTCCTACCCGGGGACCTACGAGCAGTACTTC. Translation: CASSYPGTYEQYF. The J gene is TRBJ2-7, the V gene TRBV27; TRBD2 is a possible D gene (5 bases). Germline V gene sequence: CDR1 MNHEY, CDR2 SMNVEV (reference sequence). This CDR3 has 13 residues. V lost 8 bases and J lost 2, with 13 bases in between.